Listed below are T cell receptor beta chains from one sample, sequenced in a study of T cells in Graves' hyperthyroidism and ophthalmopathy. TCRdb passed the multiplex PCR reads through MiXCR, listing each CDR3 protein once. The data hold some 490,000 distinct CDR3 sequences, with about 15% observed a single time. The sequenced sample was blood. The source of these receptors is a woman aged 25-40 years with Graves' ophthalmopathy. Each CDR3 is given with its conserved first and last residue. D genes are given only for firm matches. Only part of the rows carry a size: once, few, many, or a class if the clone is expanded.

size,V,J,D,CDR3,DNA
-,TRBV7-7,TRBJ2-2,-,CASGRMGGNTGELFF,TGTGCTAGCGGAAGAATGGGGGGGAACACCGGGGAGCTGTTTTTT
-,TRBV6-1,TRBJ2-1,TRBD2,CASRLAGGRWQFF,TGTGCCAGTAGACTAGCGGGGGGGCGTTGGCAGTTCTTC
once,TRBV28,TRBJ2-5,TRBD2,CASSLGGLEETQYF,TGTGCCAGCAGTTTAGGGGGACTAGAAGAGACCCAGTACTTC
few,TRBV30,TRBJ2-1,TRBD2,CAWSESQRELGEQFF,TGTGCCTGGAGTGAAAGCCAGCGGGAGTTGGGGGAGCAGTTCTTC
many,TRBV6-1,TRBJ2-5,-,CASSKETQYF,TGTGCCAGCAGTAAAGAGACCCAGTACTTC
-,TRBV6-5,TRBJ2-5,TRBD2,CASSSAGGLQETQYF,TGTGCCAGCAGTTCAGCGGGAGGCTTACAAGAGACCCAGTACTTC
many,TRBV13,TRBJ2-2,TRBD2,CASSLSSASGRFGELFF,TGTGCCAGCAGCTTGAGTTCGGCTAGCGGGAGATTTGGGGAGCTGTTTTTT
once,TRBV28,TRBJ2-5,-,CASSANMVETQYF,TGTGCCAGCAGTGCCAACATGGTGGAGACCCAGTACTTC
-,TRBV27,TRBJ2-1,-,CASSPSGSFRNEQFF,TGTGCCAGCAGTCCGAGCGGGTCATTTAGGAATGAGCAGTTCTTC
-,TRBV2,TRBJ2-3,TRBD2,CASSEGTSGLHTQYF,TGTGCCAGCAGTGAGGGGACTAGCGGGCTTCATACGCAGTATTTT
many,TRBV7-6,TRBJ1-6,-,CASSRNENSPLHF,TGTGCCAGCAGCCGAAACGAGAATTCACCCCTCCACTTT
-,TRBV4-1,TRBJ2-3,-,CASSQDYGSAYTDTQYF,TGCGCCAGCAGCCAAGATTACGGGTCCGCTTACACAGATACGCAGTATTTT
many,TRBV5-6,TRBJ2-7,-,CASSRERYEQYF,TGTGCCAGCAGTCGTGAACGCTACGAGCAGTACTTC
few,TRBV6-1,TRBJ2-1,TRBD1,CASSARQGAGQFF,TGTGCCAGCAGTGCAAGACAGGGGGCCGGTCAGTTCTTC
few,TRBV29-1,TRBJ2-7,-,CSFRQTISYEQYF,TGCAGCTTCAGACAGACGATCTCCTACGAGCAGTACTTC
-,TRBV29-1,TRBJ2-3,-,CSVERGLGGDTQYF,TGCAGCGTTGAACGGGGTCTAGGGGGAGATACGCAGTATTTT
few,TRBV27,TRBJ2-1,-,CASSSIGGAMGYNEQFF,TGTGCCAGCAGCTCTATAGGGGGGGCGATGGGATACAATGAGCAGTTCTTC
many,TRBV7-8,TRBJ1-1,TRBD1,CASSVDRAHEAFF,TGTGCCAGCAGCGTGGACAGGGCCCATGAAGCTTTCTTT
many,TRBV11-2,TRBJ2-3,-,CASSFRQRDTQYF,TGTGCCAGCAGCTTTAGGCAGAGAGATACGCAGTATTTT
many,TRBV15,TRBJ2-3,-,CAVWAPSTDTQYF,TGTGCCGTCTGGGCGCCTAGCACAGATACGCAGTATTTT
few,TRBV11-2,TRBJ2-1,-,CASSLASSWDEQFF,TGTGCCAGCAGCTTAGCTTCTAGCTGGGATGAGCAGTTCTTC
many,TRBV30,TRBJ2-1,-,CAWSVLGNEQFF,TGTGCCTGGAGTGTCCTCGGGAATGAGCAGTTCTTC
many,TRBV28,TRBJ2-1,-,CASSLGGTGNEQFF,TGTGCCAGCAGTTTGGGCGGGACGGGGAATGAGCAGTTCTTC
many,TRBV5-1,TRBJ2-3,TRBD2,CASSSTGTSGRRLADTQYF,TGCGCCAGCAGCTCGACCGGGACTAGCGGGAGACGTCTCGCAGATACGCAGTATTTT
few,TRBV20-1,TRBJ1-4,-,CSAYDRFRPNEKLFF,TGCAGTGCTTATGACAGGTTTAGACCAAATGAAAAACTGTTTTTT
many,TRBV28,TRBJ2-7,TRBD1,CASYPVRTGPIYEQYF,TGTGCCAGCTACCCAGTCCGGACAGGGCCAATCTACGAGCAGTACTTC
few,TRBV15,TRBJ1-1,-,CATSRQQLNTEAFF,TGTGCCACCAGCAGACAACAGTTGAACACTGAAGCTTTCTTT
many,TRBV5-1,TRBJ2-3,-,CASRAEGSDTQYF,TGCGCCAGCAGGGCAGAGGGTTCAGATACGCAGTATTTT
many,TRBV6-2/TRBV6-3,TRBJ2-3,TRBD1,CASSPGTGSDTQYF,TGTGCCAGCAGCCCCGGGACAGGTTCAGATACGCAGTATTTT
many,TRBV5-5,TRBJ1-4,TRBD1,CASSLEGQLNEKLFF,TGTGCCAGCAGCTTGGAGGGACAGCTTAATGAAAAACTGTTTTTT
many,TRBV27,TRBJ1-4,-,CASRPQGLGEKLFF,TGTGCCAGTCGGCCTCAGGGGTTAGGCGAAAAACTGTTTTTT
many,TRBV28,TRBJ1-1,TRBD1,CASSLGGNRGTEAFF,TGTGCCAGCAGTTTGGGGGGGAACAGGGGCACTGAAGCTTTCTTT
few,TRBV20-1,TRBJ2-2,TRBD2,CSALYGLAGITGELFF,TGCAGTGCTTTATACGGACTAGCGGGAATAACCGGGGAGCTGTTTTTT
-,TRBV6-2/TRBV6-3,TRBJ2-7,-,CATGDSQRLYEQHF,TGTGCCACGGGGGACAGCCAACGCCTCTACGAGCAGCACTTC
-,TRBV20-1,TRBJ2-7,-,CSARRGARSYEQYF,TGCAGTGCTAGACGGGGGGCAAGGTCCTACGAGCAGTACTTC
few,TRBV15,TRBJ1-5,TRBD1,CATSMGQVNQPQHF,TGTGCCACCAGCATGGGACAGGTCAATCAGCCCCAGCATTTT
many,TRBV7-2,TRBJ2-7,-,CASSLHDFWESGEQYF,TGTGCCAGCAGCTTACACGATTTCTGGGAATCTGGGGAGCAGTACTTC
many,TRBV2,TRBJ1-2,-,CASSIWENYTF,TGTGCCAGCTCTATCTGGGAGAACTACACCTTC
few,TRBV6-2/TRBV6-3,TRBJ2-5,TRBD2,CASALPGGPKETQYF,TGTGCCAGCGCTTTGCCGGGAGGGCCTAAGGAGACCCAGTACTTC
many,TRBV7-7,TRBJ2-1,-,CASSLGLGDGSTEQFF,TGTGCTAGCAGCTTAGGATTGGGTGACGGGAGCACTGAGCAGTTCTTC
many,TRBV18,TRBJ2-7,TRBD2,CASSGSLAGGSYEQYF,TGTGCCAGCTCAGGCTCACTAGCGGGAGGCTCTTACGAGCAGTACTTC
many,TRBV4-3,TRBJ2-6,-,CASSQQGFSGANVLTF,TGCGCCAGCAGCCAACAGGGGTTCTCTGGGGCCAACGTCCTGACTTTC
few,TRBV4-3,TRBJ2-7,-,CASSQGGDNLYEQYF,TGCGCCAGCAGCCAAGGGGGGGACAACCTCTACGAGCAGTACTTC
many,TRBV30,TRBJ1-2,-,CAWSNPGKVRGYTF,TGTGCCTGGAGTAATCCCGGGAAGGTTCGGGGCTACACCTTC
few,TRBV3-1,TRBJ2-1,TRBD1,CASRHAGPDRGMLKFF,TGTGCCAGCAGACATGCCGGCCCGGACAGGGGCATGCTAAAGTTCTTC